This T cell receptor (beta chain) was identified in a study of molecular identifiers for immune sequencing clone quantification. This clonotype was observed at least ten times. Using its own MiXCR run on the PCR reads, TCRdb lists one record per CDR3 protein. The sample holds about 640,000 distinct CDR3 sequences, roughly 21% seen once. The CDR3 consists of 13 residues. The germline gives CDR1 MNHEY, CDR2 SVGAGI. With V trimmed by 11 bases and J by 3 bases, 10 bases remained unmatched. The gene calls are TRBV6-5 and TRBJ2-7; 7 bases are shared with TRBD2. The sample comprised naive CD8+ T cells from blood, with Jurkat cell RNA spiked in. Subset defined: FACS-sorted CD8+CD4-CCR7+CD45RA+ naive T cells. The sequence derives from a human donor in good health. Some libraries in this study had Jurkat cell RNA spiked in. The CDR3 protein is CAAGLAVNYEQYF. DNA of the CDR3: TGTGCCGCGGGGCTAGCGGTAAACTACGAGCAGTACTTC.